The 26 T cell receptor beta chains presented below share a single source sample, sequenced in a study of response to subunit inactivated influenza vaccine. TCRdb reprocessed the RT-PCR reads with MiXCR, giving one entry per CDR3 protein. The sample lists more than 250,000 distinct CDR3 sequences, 21% occurring once. The source material was PBMCs from blood, sampled less than 22 months after vaccination. The receptors here all came from a man aged 50-75 years who received an inactivated influenza vaccine.

This clonotype came up many times. This chain links TRBV14 with TRBJ1-2; no definite D call. Germline-derived CDR1 and CDR2 are SGHDN and FVKESK. This CDR3 region has 12 residues. Trimming took off 0 bases at V and 8 bases at J, with 7 bases between the two ends. CDR3 loop: CASSQDGRGYTF. The CDR3 coding sequence is TGTGCCAGCAGCCAAGACGGACGAGGCTACACCTTC.

The rearrangement joins TRBV5-6 to TRBJ2-7; the match to TRBD1 covers 7 bases. Germline lookup yields CDR1 SGHDT and CDR2 YYEEEE. J lost 4 bases, V lost 3 bases, and 4 bases had no gene match. The CDR3 runs to 13 residues. DNA for the CDR3: TGTGCCAGCAGCTCGTACAGGGGTTACGAGCAGTACTTC. Translating gives CASSSYRGYEQYF.

As concerns this clonotype: One junction end does not reproduce the germline sequence, and a read error may be involved. J is TRBJ2-7 and V is TRBV29-1; the D gene is possibly TRBD1 (5 bases). CDR3 length equals 13 residues. Germline CDR1 reads SQVTM; CDR2 reads ANQGSEA. The CDR3 protein is CSVGGRNSHEQYF. The CDR3 nucleotides are TGCAGCGTTGGGGGCCGGAACTCCCACGAGCAGTACTTC.

This clonotype has just a few counts. The chain joins TRBV11-2 to TRBJ2-2; TRBD1 aligns across 9 bases. V shed 4 bases, J shed 4 bases, and the junction held 4 bases outside the gene matches. The germline gives CDR1 SGHAT, CDR2 FQNNGV. The CDR3 length is 15 residues. The CDR3 sequence is CASSSTGGGTGELFF. Written as DNA, the CDR3 is TGTGCCAGCAGCTCGACAGGGGGAGGCACCGGGGAGCTGTTTTTT.

This clonotype has a handful of counts. The rearrangement uses TRBV5-1 and TRBJ2-1, with a weak D call TRBD2 (6 bases). The length of the CDR3 is 12 residues. Trimming cost V 0 bases and J 15 bases, with 13 bases left between them. The V gene's germline CDR1 is SGHRS and CDR2 YFSETQ. CDR3 protein: CASSLEAGQRFF. For the CDR3, the DNA is TGCGCCAGCAGCTTGGAGGCGGGGCAGAGGTTCTTC.

This clonotype was observed a few times. CDR3 region: CASSFGRGRETQYF. The CDR3, as DNA: TGTGCCAGCAGTTTCGGCAGGGGGCGAGAGACCCAGTACTTC. V is TRBV28 and J is TRBJ2-5; 8 nucleotides line up with TRBD1. The CDR3 loop spans 14 amino acids. Germline CDR1 and CDR2: MDHEN and SYDVKM. The J segment lost 4 bases and the V segment lost 3 bases, leaving 4 bases of the junction unmatched.

This clonotype has only a few counts. The J gene is TRBJ1-2, the V gene TRBV7-2, with TRBD1 matching 10 bases. CDR1 and CDR2 from the germline V gene are SGHTA and FQGNSA. The CDR3 loop spans 13 amino acids. The ends lost 4 bases at V and 5 bases at J; junction bases unmatched: 1. The CDR3 DNA is TGTGCCAGCAGCTGGGACAGGGGTTATGGCTACACCTTC. This translates into CASSWDRGYGYTF.

The gene calls are TRBV7-9 and TRBJ1-1; D is ambiguous. Germline loops: CDR1 SEHNR, CDR2 FQNEAQ (reference sequence). V was cut by 4 bases and J by 0 bases, with 12 bases left in between. The length of the CDR3 is 15 residues. CDR3 amino acids: CASSSFEGLNTEAFF. DNA for the CDR3: TGTGCCAGCAGCTCTTTTGAGGGATTGAACACTGAAGCTTTCTTT. The full variable domain, completed using reference TRBV7-9 and TRBJ1-1, is DTGVSQNPRHKITKRGQNVTFRCDPISEHNRLYWYRQTLGQGPEFLTYFQNEAQLEKSRLLSDRFSAERPKGSFSTLEIQRTEQGDSAMYLCASSSFEGLNTEAFFGQGTRLTVV.

This clonotype appeared many times. The chain combines TRBV12-3 or TRBV12-4 with TRBJ2-2; no clear D gene. V was shortened by 3 bases and J by 1 base, with 12 bases between the two germline ends. This CDR3 comprises 16 residues. For the CDR3, the DNA is TGTGCCAGCAGTTTTGGTTTATTCGAGAACACCGGGGAGCTGTTTTTT. As protein: CASSFGLFENTGELFF.

At least ten counts were recorded for this clonotype. The chain combines TRBV5-6 with TRBJ1-2, with 10 bases lining up with TRBD1. The CDR3 is 15 amino acids. Trimming cost V 4 bases and J 3 bases; bases outside gene matches: 6. Germline V gene data show CDR1 as SGHDT and CDR2 as YYEEEE. CDR3 sequence (DNA): TGTGCCAGCAGCAAAATGACAGGGGGCTACTATGGCTACACCTTC. It encodes CASSKMTGGYYGYTF.

The chain has TRBV5-1 and TRBJ2-5; TRBD2 aligns across 14 bases. Germline assignment: CDR1 SGHRS and CDR2 YFSETQ. J was trimmed by 5 bases and V by 4 bases; bases with no gene match: 7. This CDR3 contains 16 residues. CDR3 sequence reads: CASSQGLAGARETQYF. For the CDR3, the DNA is TGCGCCAGCAGCCAGGGACTAGCGGGAGCCCGTGAGACCCAGTACTTC.

This clonotype has only a few counts. V gene TRBV6-5 combines with J gene TRBJ1-1; D remains unclear. Trimming shortened V by 3 bases and J by 8 bases, and 22 bases separated the two germline ends. Germline V gene data show CDR1 as MNHEY and CDR2 as SVGAGI. This CDR3 contains 16 residues. CDR3: CASSYTPQDPSLEAFF. Written as DNA, the CDR3 is TGTGCCAGCAGTTATACCCCCCAGGACCCAAGCCTAGAAGCTTTCTTT.

This rearrangement joins TRBV12-3 or TRBV12-4 to TRBJ1-4; 7 nucleotides match TRBD1. CDR3 size: 15 residues. Trimming cost V 6 bases and J 8 bases; bases outside gene matches: 12. CDR3 sequence (DNA): TGTGCCAGCAGACCCGGACAGGAGGAACGCGAAAAACTGTTTTTT. It encodes CASRPGQEEREKLFF.

This clonotype was seen only a few times. The chain is built from TRBV7-9 and TRBJ1-5; perhaps TRBD1 as D (6 bases). V gave up 1 base and J gave up 9 bases, with 16 bases separating them. Germline values: CDR1 SEHNR, CDR2 FQNEAQ (reference sequence). The CDR3 has 15 residues. As DNA, the CDR3 is TGTGCCAGCAGCTTAGGCTTCAGGGGTCCGGGGCCCCAGCATTTT. Translated: CASSLGFRGPGPQHF.

As regards this clonotype: It may be a read error: a sequence one base away is much more abundant. The CDR3 sequence: CATSTSGTVGVMSGFTF. In DNA form, the CDR3 reads TGTGCCACCAGCACATCCGGGACAGTAGGAGTGATGAGTGGCTTCACCTTC. J is TRBJ1-2 and V is TRBV15, with 7 bases matching TRBD1. From germline, CDR1 is LNHNV and CDR2 YYDKDF (reference sequence). The CDR3 has 17 residues.

The gene calls are TRBV6-5 and TRBJ2-3, with a tentative D call TRBD2 (5 bases). Germline lookup yields CDR1 MNHEY and CDR2 SVGAGI. This CDR3 has 15 residues. Trimming took 2 bases from V and 5 from J, leaving 14 bases between them. The CDR3 sequence: CASSYSGGLGDTQYF. The CDR3 nucleotides read TGTGCCAGCAGTTACAGCGGCGGGCTGGGAGATACGCAGTATTTT.

The chain employs TRBV12-3 or TRBV12-4 and TRBJ2-5; TRBD1 aligns across 9 bases. V was clipped by 6 bases and J by 2 bases; unmatched bases: 7. The CDR3 covers 15 residues. The CDR3 sequence is CASRAGQGIQETQYF. In DNA form, the CDR3 reads TGTGCCAGCAGAGCTGGACAGGGGATACAAGAGACCCAGTACTTC.

This clonotype has just a few counts. The chain links TRBV5-1 to TRBJ2-3; D is unresolved. The CDR3 has 14 residues. V shed 5 bases and J shed 2 bases, with 12 bases lying between them. Germline values: CDR1 SGHRS, CDR2 YFSETQ. CDR3 DNA sequence: TGCGCCAGCAGTCTGGTGGGGTTCACAGATACGCAGTATTTT. This translates into CASSLVGFTDTQYF.

This clonotype was found a few times. The V and J genes are TRBV3-1 and TRBJ2-1; 11 bases line up with TRBD2. Germline CDR1 and CDR2: LGHDT and YNNKEL (reference sequence). This CDR3 has 15 residues. Losses at the gene ends were 4 bases for V and 9 bases for J; bases not matched to a gene: 8. CDR3 bases: TGTGCCAGCAGCCCCCTAGCGGGGGGTAGCGGTGAGCAGTTCTTC. Translated, it gives CASSPLAGGSGEQFF.

This clonotype has a handful of counts. The chain uses TRBV6-2 or TRBV6-3 and TRBJ1-1; tentative D call: TRBD1 (5 bases). Germline assignment: CDR1 MNHEY and CDR2 SVGEGT. The length of the CDR3 is 13 residues. Trimming took off 4 bases at V and 5 bases at J, with 11 bases between the two ends. CDR3 DNA: TGTGCCAGCAGTTGGACCAGGGAAACTGAAGCTTTCTTT. Translated: CASSWTRETEAFF.

The V and J genes are TRBV10-1 and TRBJ2-3; D unclear. Germline lookup yields CDR1 WNHNN and CDR2 SYGVQD (reference sequence). The CDR3 is 11 residues long. V was pared by 3 bases and J by 10 bases, with 8 bases between. The chain's CDR3 is CASSEGPAQYF. CDR3 bases: TGCGCCAGCAGTGAAGGACCGGCGCAGTATTTT.

The chain links TRBV20-1 to TRBJ2-5; 12 positions match TRBD2. Looked up from germline, CDR1 is DFQATT and CDR2 is SNEGSKA (reference sequence). V lost 5 bases and J lost 5; bases outside the gene matches: 9. The length of the CDR3 is 15 residues. The DNA for the CDR3 is TGCAGTGCTCGTGGACTAGCGGGGACTGGGGAGACCCAGTACTTC. It codes for CSARGLAGTGETQYF.

This clonotype was detected only a few times. This rearrangement joins TRBV28 to TRBJ1-6; the match to TRBD1 covers 7 bases. The length of the CDR3 is 15 residues. From germline, CDR1 is MDHEN and CDR2 SYDVKM. V lost 6 bases and J lost 5; bases outside the gene matches: 7. The CDR3 sequence: CASRTGQLDNSPLHF. The CDR3 DNA follows: TGTGCCAGCAGGACGGGACAGCTAGATAATTCACCCCTCCACTTT.

This clonotype has just a few counts. The chain uses TRBV29-1 and TRBJ1-3; no reliable D call. Germline-derived CDR1 and CDR2 are SQVTM and ANQGSEA. Trimming shortened V by 5 bases and J by 0 bases, and 5 bases separated the two germline ends. The CDR3 is 12 residues long. This CDR3 is CSVQSSGNTIYF. The CDR3 DNA is TGCAGCGTTCAGAGCTCTGGAAACACCATATATTTT. Variable domain in full (rest from reference TRBV29-1 and TRBJ1-3): SAVISQKPSRDICQRGTSLTIQCQVDSQVTMMFWYRQQPGQSLTLIATANQGSEATYESGFVIDKFPISRPNLTFSTLTVSNMSPEDSSIYLCSVQSSGNTIYFGEGSWLTVV.

This clonotype was found a few times. V usage is TRBV11-2 and J usage is TRBJ1-2, with a possible D match to TRBD1 (5 bases). Germline assignment: CDR1 SGHAT and CDR2 FQNNGV. V lost 1 base, J lost 7 bases, and 10 bases lay in between. The CDR3 is 13 amino acids. The CDR3 DNA reads TGTGCCAGCAGCTTAGGACAGAAAGGTGGCTACACCTTC. It codes for CASSLGQKGGYTF.

The chain couples TRBV28 to TRBJ2-7; D unclear. Germline V gene sequence: CDR1 MDHEN, CDR2 SYDVKM. Trimming removed 2 bases from V and 4 bases from J, with 18 bases in between. The CDR3 totals 16 residues. The CDR3 DNA sequence: TGTGCCAGCAGTTTAGTCGGGCGTTACACCAATTACGAGCAGTACTTC. This sequence encodes CASSLVGRYTNYEQYF.